A single sample gave rise to the 21 T cell receptor beta chains below, sequenced in a study of response to subunit inactivated influenza vaccine. TCRdb used MiXCR to reprocess the RT-PCR reads, holding one entry per CDR3 protein. The sample holds about 780,000 distinct CDR3 sequences, around 20% seen once. Material: PBMCs from blood, obtained around 5 days after vaccination. All receptors come from a man aged 45 to 65 who received an inactivated influenza vaccine.

V is TRBV7-9 and J is TRBJ2-1; a weak D match, TRBD2 (5 bases). Germline CDR1 and CDR2: SEHNR and FQNEAQ (reference sequence). The CDR3 loop spans 16 amino acids. V lost 0 bases and J 2 bases, leaving 11 bases between the germline ends. The CDR3 nucleotides are TGTGCCAGCAGCTTAGCGCCCGGGGAACCCTACAATGAGCAGTTCTTC. As protein: CASSLAPGEPYNEQFF.

This clonotype was seen a few times. The chain has TRBV6-5 and TRBJ1-1; D possibly corresponds to TRBD1 (5 bases). Looked up from germline, CDR1 is MNHEY and CDR2 is SVGAGI. Trimming took 0 bases from V and 1 from J, leaving 18 bases between them. The CDR3 loop spans 18 amino acids. In DNA, the CDR3 is TGTGCCAGCAGTTACTCGATGTGGGGGGGACCCAGGAACACTGAAGCTTTCTTT. Translation gives CASSYSMWGGPRNTEAFF.

The chain links TRBV28 to TRBJ2-1; 12 nucleotides agree with TRBD1. V gave up 6 bases and J gave up 9 bases; unmatched junction bases: 6. CDR1 is MDHEN, CDR2 SYDVKM, per germline. The CDR3 is made up of 14 amino acids. CDR3 residues: CASRPGTGGFEQFF. The CDR3 region has the DNA TGTGCCAGCAGGCCCGGGACAGGGGGCTTTGAGCAGTTCTTC. The full variable domain, its missing parts supplied by reference TRBV28 and TRBJ2-1, is DVKVTQSSRYLVKRTGEKVFLECVQDMDHENMFWYRQDPGLGLRLIYFSYDVKMKEKGDIPEGYSVSREKKERFSLILESASTNQTSMYLCASRPGTGGFEQFFGPGTRLTVL.

CDR3 sequence (DNA): TGTGCCAGCAGCGCTAGCGGGGCACCCTCAAATGAGCAGTTCTTC. Its translation: CASSASGAPSNEQFF. The rearrangement joins TRBV9 to TRBJ2-1; 9 bases fit TRBD2. CDR1 and CDR2 from the germline V gene are SGDLS and YYNGEE. Trimming removed 3 bases from V and 7 bases from J; junction bases left unmatched: 8. CDR3 length equals 15 residues.

This clonotype has a handful of counts. The J gene is TRBJ1-6, the V gene TRBV6-1; D uncertain. The CDR3 is 15 residues long. Per the germline V gene, CDR1 is MNHNS and CDR2 is SASEGT. Trimming stripped 1 base from V and 7 bases from J, with 11 bases between. CDR3 residues: CASSEVVAVNSPLHF. DNA for the CDR3: TGTGCCAGCAGTGAAGTTGTTGCTGTAAATTCACCCCTCCACTTT.

The sample holds a few counts of this clonotype. The chain links TRBV6-5 to TRBJ1-1; a possible D gene is TRBD1 (5 bases). Germline-derived CDR1 and CDR2 are MNHEY and SVGAGI. CDR3 length equals 14 residues. Trimming removed 4 bases from V and 3 bases from J, with 12 bases in between. The CDR3 region has the DNA TGTGCCAGCAGTTCAAAGGGGCGGGACACTGAAGCTTTCTTT. It translates to CASSSKGRDTEAFF.

This clonotype turned up a few times. V gene TRBV20-1 combines with J gene TRBJ2-3; 7 positions match TRBD2. The CDR3 is made up of 16 amino acids. J gave up 1 base and V 4 bases, and 11 bases lay outside the gene matches. Germline assignment: CDR1 DFQATT and CDR2 SNEGSKA (reference sequence). The CDR3 sequence is CSATQTATSRTDTQYF. For the CDR3, the DNA is TGCAGTGCTACCCAGACCGCGACTAGCCGCACAGATACGCAGTATTTT.

The V gene is TRBV14, the J gene TRBJ2-1; TRBD1 is a possible D gene (5 bases). The V gene lost 0 bases and the J gene lost 5 bases, with 8 bases spanning the gap. The germline V gene encodes CDR1 SGHDN and CDR2 FVKESK. The CDR3 loop spans 14 amino acids. CDR3 in amino acids: CASSQDHRNNEQFF. The CDR3 DNA follows: TGTGCCAGCAGCCAAGATCACAGGAACAATGAGCAGTTCTTC.

The V gene is TRBV7-2, the J gene TRBJ2-7, with a tentative D call TRBD2 (6 bases). Germline lookup yields CDR1 SGHTA and CDR2 FQGNSA. The length of the CDR3 is 16 residues. Trimming removed 6 bases at V and 0 bases at J, with 18 bases between. The CDR3 DNA reads TGTGCCAGCAGTTACATCGGGAGTATAGTCTCCTACGAGCAGTACTTC. As protein: CASSYIGSIVSYEQYF.

This clonotype was seen a handful of times. The rearrangement joins TRBV20-1 to TRBJ2-5, with D maybe TRBD1 (5 bases). From germline, CDR1 is DFQATT and CDR2 SNEGSKA (reference sequence). V lost 3 bases and J lost 5, with 10 bases in between. The CDR3 runs to 12 residues. CDR3 sequence: CSASSGMETQYF. CDR3 sequence (DNA): TGCAGTGCTAGTTCAGGGATGGAGACCCAGTACTTC.

The chain is built from TRBV6-2 or TRBV6-3 and TRBJ2-4, with 9 bases identical to TRBD1. This CDR3 is built from 17 residues. The V gene end was trimmed by 4 bases and the J gene end by 8 bases; junction bases not matched to a gene: 15. Germline assignment: CDR1 MNHEY and CDR2 SVGEGT. The CDR3: CASSFGTGSSNSDIQYF. The DNA of the CDR3 is TGTGCCAGCAGTTTCGGGACAGGGTCTAGTAATAGCGACATTCAGTACTTC.

The chain has TRBV5-1 and TRBJ2-1; D is uncertain. The CDR3 covers 15 residues. The V gene's germline CDR1 is SGHRS and CDR2 YFSETQ. Trimming cost V 5 bases and J 2 bases, with 14 bases left between them. The CDR3, as DNA: TGCGCCAGCAGTCAATCAGCTACCACCTACAATGAGCAGTTCTTC. As protein: CASSQSATTYNEQFF.

The rearrangement joins TRBV7-2 to TRBJ2-1; either TRBD1 or TRBD2 may fit D (6 bases each). CDR3 length: 14 residues. Germline lookup yields CDR1 SGHTA and CDR2 FQGNSA. Trimming stripped 1 base from V and 9 bases from J, with 13 bases between. CDR3 residues: CASSLVGGSGEQFF. CDR3 nucleotides: TGTGCCAGCAGCTTAGTAGGGGGGTCCGGTGAGCAGTTCTTC.

This clonotype appeared many times. The chain is built from TRBV6-2 or TRBV6-3 and TRBJ2-1; tentatively, D is TRBD1 (5 bases). CDR1 MNHEY and CDR2 SVGEGT come from the germline V gene. V was shortened by 7 bases and J by 15 bases, with 16 bases between the two germline ends. The CDR3 covers 11 residues. The CDR3, as DNA: TGTGCCAGCACCCAAGGGGCATGGCGGTTCTTC. Translated: CASTQGAWRFF.

This clonotype was found once. The genes are TRBV4-3 and TRBJ2-7, with 8 bases that match TRBD1. This CDR3 has 15 residues. CDR1 and CDR2 from the germline V gene are LGHNA and YSLEER. After removal of 2 bases from V and 3 bases from J, the junction contained 6 bases not matched to a gene. The CDR3 coding sequence is TGCGCCAGCAGCCAACAGGCCGACAGGGGCTACGAGCAGTACTTC. Amino acids: CASSQQADRGYEQYF.

Details on this clonotype: The junction does not match germline at one end; this may be a read error. V usage is TRBV5-5 and J usage is TRBJ2-4, with D hard to call. CDR3 length equals 13 residues. Germline lookup yields CDR1 SGHKS and CDR2 YYEKEE (reference sequence). CDR3 sequence (DNA): TGTGCCAGCAGCCCCGACCCGAAAAGCATTCAGTACTTC. Its translation: CASSPDPKSIQYF.

The chain uses TRBV11-1 and TRBJ2-1; D remains ambiguous. Germline loops: CDR1 SGHAT, CDR2 FQDESV (reference sequence). This CDR3 is 11 amino acids long. Between the trimmed V and J ends, which lost 5 bases and 10 bases, there was a span of 9 bases. The CDR3 is CASSIGLEQFF. The CDR3 nucleotides are TGTGCCAGCAGCATCGGCCTAGAGCAGTTCTTC.

The chain carries TRBV12-3 or TRBV12-4 and TRBJ2-7, with TRBD2 matching 9 bases. The CDR3 contains 17 residues. The ends lost 3 bases at V and 2 bases at J; junction bases unmatched: 11. CDR3 nucleotide sequence: TGTGCCAGCAGTTTCCCGGCGGGTAGCGGGGGAACCTACGAGCAGTACTTC. Protein sequence: CASSFPAGSGGTYEQYF.

This clonotype has just a few counts. The chain carries TRBV20-1 and TRBJ2-7; unclear D gene. CDR1 is DFQATT and CDR2 is SNEGSKA in the germline V gene (reference sequence). V was clipped by 0 bases and J by 0 bases, with 6 bases between them. This CDR3 is 13 amino acids long. The CDR3 spells CSARDSFSYEQYF. CDR3 nucleotides: TGCAGTGCTAGAGACAGCTTCTCCTACGAGCAGTACTTC.

This clonotype was counted at least ten times. The V and J genes are TRBV4-3 and TRBJ2-1, with 10 bases that match TRBD1. Germline V gives CDR1 LGHNA, CDR2 YSLEER. V shed 5 bases and J 7 bases; nucleotides not matched to a gene: 8. The CDR3 is 15 residues long. CDR3 amino acids: CASSYRQGAGNEQFF. The DNA for the CDR3 is TGCGCCAGCAGCTACAGACAGGGGGCTGGTAATGAGCAGTTCTTC.

This clonotype has a handful of counts. The chain links TRBV6-5 to TRBJ2-5; the D gene is possibly TRBD2 (6 bases). Germline values: CDR1 MNHEY, CDR2 SVGAGI. The V and J ends lost 0 bases and 5 bases respectively, with 13 bases between them. This CDR3 contains 15 residues. The CDR3 bases are TGTGCCAGCAGTTACTCCCGGAGGGGAACGGAGACCCAGTACTTC. The encoded protein is CASSYSRRGTETQYF.